This record covers a single T cell receptor (beta chain). The antigen is undetermined. Because this beta chain is a stray read in a library intended to capture alpha chains, its abundance should not be given much weight. V was clipped by 4 bases and J by 5 bases, with 12 bases between them. The germline CDR1 and CDR2 sequences are MNHEY and SVGAGI. This CDR3 has 13 amino acids. These data belong to a study of spatial heterogeneity in lung cancer. At the level of the study: Unique TCR and UMI combinations averaged more than ten appearances each in raw reads. General study points: Expanded tumor TCRs that were ubiquitous appeared in blood more at resection than follow-up.

Time point indicated: sample taken at primary tumor resection. The authors sequenced whole RNA from tumor, nontumor lung or frozen PBMC without sorting. Every cDNA TCR molecule received its own unique molecular identifier. Via MiXCR, TCRdb re-called the 5' RACE reads, giving one row per CDR3 protein. This table has 600 or so distinct CDR3 sequences, about 80% appearing once. The starting material was PBMCs, obtained at surgery. This TCR came from a female donor with early-stage non-small cell lung cancer. The genes are TRBV6-5 and TRBJ2-7; D may match TRBD1 or TRBD2 (5 bases each). CDR3 sequence (DNA): TGTGCCAGCAGTTCCCAGGGAGCCAACGAGCAGTACTTC. The encoded protein is CASSSQGANEQYF.